The clone carrying this T cell receptor (beta chain) was picked up one time. Its cognate antigen is unknown. The sample comes from a study of OX40 agonist ivuxolimab in advanced cancers. Autoimmune disease history or systemic immunosuppression was exclusionary. Study-level points and caveats: Clonal expansion from baseline to week 6 occurred in both CD4+ and CD8+ T cells.

CDR1 is MDHEN and CDR2 is SYDVKM in the germline V gene. The CDR3 length is 16 residues. The V end lost 0 bases, the J end lost 1 base, and 12 bases lay between the germline ends. Only in-frame clones appear in the TCRdb table, and some are missing; sequencing was by immunoSEQ multiplex PCR. The table shows tens of thousands of clones, with about 89% occurring only once. The sample here was CD4+ or CD8+ T cells sorted from blood, taken in a trial of the OX40 agonist ivuxolimab. The origin of this receptor is an adult with an advanced solid tumor such as melanoma, head and neck, liver or kidney cancer. The chain combines TRBV28 with TRBJ1-1; D is perhaps TRBD1 (5 bases). The CDR3 loop reads CASSLWSGAKNTEAFF. The CDR3, as DNA: TGTGCCAGCAGTTTATGGTCCGGGGCTAAGAACACTGAAGCTTTCTTT.